The 22 T cell receptor beta chains below come from one sample, sequenced in a study of beta chain features in type 1 diabetes. Broader study findings: For Type 1 diabetes patients, all four CD4+ subsets carried TCRB CDR3s that were moderately but significantly shorter.

These TCRs are of unknown antigen specificity. The investigators reverse transcribed all of the isolated RNA, so they sequenced expressed TCRB transcripts. Data came from immunoSEQ multiplex PCR; TCRdb stores just in-frame clones and leaves some out. The table lists hundreds of thousands of clones, 11% to 15% of them singletons. Material: naive CD4+ T cells from blood. Every receptor here comes from a man younger than 35 with type 1 diabetes.

This clone was detected only a few times. Written as DNA, the CDR3 is TGCAGCGTTGTTAGGACAGGGGGCTCCAACACCGGGGAGCTGTTTTTT. Protein sequence: CSVVRTGGSNTGELFF. The rearrangement uses TRBV29-1 and TRBJ2-2, with 11 bases lining up with TRBD1. The CDR3 is 16 amino acids. The junction had 6 bases not matched to a gene; V was cut back by 4 bases and J by 2 bases. Germline V gene data show CDR1 as SQVTM and CDR2 as ANQGSEA.

A few counts support this clone. J is TRBJ2-2 and V is TRBV6-6, with D possibly being TRBD1 (6 bases). This CDR3 contains 15 residues. The V and J ends lost 1 base and 1 base respectively, with 7 bases between them. Germline V lookup: CDR1 MNHNY, CDR2 SVGAGI (reference sequence). CDR3 DNA sequence: TGTGCCAGCAGTTACTTGACAGGGAACACCGGGGAGCTGTTTTTT. Amino acid sequence: CASSYLTGNTGELFF.

This chain connects TRBV4-2 to TRBJ2-3, with 10 nucleotides matching TRBD2. Germline V lookup: CDR1 LGHNA, CDR2 YNFKEQ. The CDR3 is made up of 16 amino acids. V was pared by 2 bases and J by 5 bases, with 7 bases of the junction left unmatched. CDR3 protein: CASSQTTSGKGDTQYF. The DNA of the CDR3 is TGTGCCAGCAGCCAAACCACTAGCGGGAAAGGAGATACGCAGTATTTT.

The gene calls are TRBV5-1 and TRBJ1-1; 11 positions match TRBD1. There are 13 residues in the CDR3. J lost 8 bases, V lost 4 bases, and 4 bases had no gene match. CDR1 is SGHRS and CDR2 is YFSETQ in the germline V gene. The DNA for the CDR3 is TGCGCCAGCAGCCCCTGGACAGGGGGCGAAGCTTTCTTT. Translated: CASSPWTGGEAFF.

For this clone: The same CDR3 arises from other DNA sequences in this sample as well. This rearrangement joins TRBV6-5 to TRBJ1-5; no definite D call. Trimming left V 0 bases short and J 0 bases short, with 0 bases between. Germline CDR1 MNHEY, CDR2 SVGAGI. This CDR3 is 13 amino acids long. The CDR3 reads CASSYSSNQPQHF. The DNA for the CDR3 is TGTGCCAGCAGTTACTCTAGCAATCAGCCCCAGCATTTT.

This clone was detected a few times. V usage is TRBV25-1 and J usage is TRBJ2-2; a possible D gene is TRBD1 (5 bases). Trimming took 7 bases from V and 4 from J, leaving 16 bases between them. The CDR3 extends over 15 amino acids. Germline-derived CDR1 and CDR2 are MGHDK and SYGVNS. The CDR3 DNA sequence: TGTGCCAGCACCAGCCGTCCAGGGTCCACCGGGGAGCTGTTTTTT. It encodes CASTSRPGSTGELFF.

The chain carries TRBV9 and TRBJ2-2; D not certain. Trimming took 3 bases from V and 2 from J, leaving 11 bases between them. The germline CDR1 and CDR2 sequences are SGDLS and YYNGEE. CDR3 length: 15 amino acids. The CDR3 spells CASSGWVRNTGELFF. CDR3 bases: TGTGCCAGCAGCGGATGGGTCCGTAACACCGGGGAGCTGTTTTTT.

The chain combines TRBV5-1 with TRBJ2-1, with a tentative D call TRBD2 (6 bases). Germline CDR1 is SGHRS and CDR2 is YFSETQ. The CDR3 has 15 residues. V gave up 2 bases and J gave up 3 bases, with 12 bases separating them. The CDR3 here is CASSLREDLYNEQFF. Written as DNA, the CDR3 is TGCGCCAGCAGCTTAAGGGAGGACCTCTACAATGAGCAGTTCTTC.

This clone was recorded a few times. The rearrangement links TRBV25-1 to TRBJ2-1; possibly TRBD2 for D (6 bases). The V and J ends lost 7 bases and 4 bases respectively, with 17 bases between them. The CDR3 extends over 15 amino acids. In germline, CDR1 is MGHDK, CDR2 SYGVNS. The CDR3 sequence: CASTPGTGAYNEQFF. The CDR3 DNA reads TGTGCCAGCACTCCCGGGACGGGAGCTTACAATGAGCAGTTCTTC. The full variable domain, rest sourced from reference TRBV25-1 and TRBJ2-1, is EADIYQTPRYLVIGTGKKITLECSQTMGHDKMYWYQQDPGMELHLIHYSYGVNSTEKGDLSSESTVSRIRTEHFPLTLESARPSHTSQYLCASTPGTGAYNEQFFGPGTRLTVL.

This clone was observed a handful of times. The J gene is TRBJ2-1, the V gene TRBV30; weak D call: TRBD1 (6 bases). Germline V CDR1 and CDR2: GTSNPN, SVGIG (reference sequence). V shed 5 bases and J shed 0 bases, with 14 bases lying between them. The CDR3 runs 15 residues. The CDR3 protein is CAWWNTGFSYNEQFF. The CDR3 DNA reads as TGTGCCTGGTGGAATACAGGGTTCTCCTACAATGAGCAGTTCTTC.

The chain uses TRBV11-2 and TRBJ2-1; D gene unclear. V was pared by 5 bases and J by 2 bases, with 7 bases between. This CDR3 has 13 residues. In germline, CDR1 is SGHAT, CDR2 FQNNGV. The CDR3 protein is CASSPRAYNEQFF. In DNA, the CDR3 is TGTGCCAGCAGCCCAAGGGCCTACAATGAGCAGTTCTTC.

V gene TRBV7-2 combines with J gene TRBJ2-7; no firm D call. CDR3 length: 13 amino acids. V lost 3 bases and J lost 3, with 9 bases in between. Germline loops: CDR1 SGHTA, CDR2 FQGNSA. Here the CDR3 DNA reads TGTGCCAGCAGCTTTACAACTTTCTACGAGCAGTACTTC. Translated: CASSFTTFYEQYF.

Only a few counts were recorded for this clone. The rearrangement joins TRBV5-4 to TRBJ1-2, with D unresolved. Germline V CDR1 and CDR2: SGHNT, YYREEE (reference sequence). The CDR3 is 13 residues long. Trimming shortened V by 2 bases and J by 4 bases, and 9 bases separated the two germline ends. The CDR3 reads CASSLPASYGYTF. CDR3 DNA sequence: TGTGCCAGCAGCTTACCGGCCTCCTATGGCTACACCTTC. The whole variable domain, filled in from reference TRBV5-4 and TRBJ1-2, reads ETGVTQSPTHLIKTRGQQVTLRCSSQSGHNTVSWYQQALGQGPQFIFQYYREEENGRGNFPPRFSGLQFPNYSSELNVNALELDDSALYLCASSLPASYGYTFGSGTRLTVV.

This clone was seen a few times. V usage is TRBV5-1 and J usage is TRBJ1-2; D not resolved. The CDR3 consists of 13 residues. CDR1 SGHRS and CDR2 YFSETQ come from the germline V gene. The germline V and J ends were trimmed by 1 base and 6 bases, with 10 bases remaining between them. CDR3 protein: CASSLLTGNGYTF. CDR3 nucleotide sequence: TGCGCCAGCAGCTTGCTGACGGGCAATGGCTACACCTTC.

The CDR3 region has the DNA TGCGCCAGCAGCCCGGGACTAGCGGCAGGGGGTATGATCGAGCAGTACTTC. Its protein product is CASSPGLAAGGMIEQYF. The J gene is TRBJ2-7, the V gene TRBV4-3, with 11 positions matching TRBD2. Germline V gene sequence: CDR1 LGHNA, CDR2 YSLEER. J was trimmed by 6 bases and V by 4 bases; bases with no gene match: 14. The CDR3 runs 17 residues.

Points on this clone: A read error may produce the germline difference seen at one junction end. The same CDR3 can be traced to other DNA sequences in this sample. This chain uses TRBV15 with TRBJ2-7; D may be TRBD1 (5 bases). The CDR3 extends over 13 amino acids. Germline V gene lookup returns CDR1 LNHNV and CDR2 YYDKDF (reference sequence). CDR3 sequence reads: CATSRDRTYEQYF. In nucleotides, the CDR3 is TGTGCCACCAGCCGAGACAGAACTTACGAGCAGTACTTC.

This clone was counted a few times. The genes are TRBV5-4 and TRBJ2-7; 10 bases are shared with TRBD2. V lost 0 bases and J lost 0; bases outside the gene matches: 3. The germline gives CDR1 SGHNT, CDR2 YYREEE (reference sequence). CDR3 size: 16 residues. This CDR3 reads CASSLAERGGSYEQYF. The CDR3 nucleotides read TGTGCCAGCAGCTTGGCCGAGCGGGGGGGCTCCTACGAGCAGTACTTC. Together with reference TRBV5-4 and TRBJ2-7, the CDR3 gives the full variable domain: ETGVTQSPTHLIKTRGQQVTLRCSSQSGHNTVSWYQQALGQGPQFIFQYYREEENGRGNFPPRFSGLQFPNYSSELNVNALELDDSALYLCASSLAERGGSYEQYFGPGTRLTVT.

The J gene is TRBJ2-3, the V gene TRBV29-1; TRBD2 matches at 8 bases. V lost 7 bases and J lost 3; bases outside the gene matches: 12. The CDR3 is 15 amino acids. CDR1 is SQVTM and CDR2 is ANQGSEA in the germline V gene. CDR3 nucleotides: TGCAGCGCCCTCCGGGGGGGCCTTGGGACAGATACGCAGTATTTT. It is translated as CSALRGGLGTDTQYF.

The CDR3 spells CASSPWAGGTSTDTQYF. CDR3 DNA sequence: TGCGCCAGCAGCCCCTGGGCCGGAGGGACTAGCACAGATACGCAGTATTTT. The rearrangement joins TRBV5-1 to TRBJ2-3, with a weak D call TRBD2 (6 bases). This CDR3 has 17 residues. From germline, CDR1 is SGHRS and CDR2 YFSETQ. Between the trimmed V and J ends, which lost 4 bases and 0 bases, there was a span of 18 bases.

This clone came up a few times. Other nucleotide sequences from this sample produce the same CDR3. The gene calls are TRBV18 and TRBJ2-1; 8 bases match TRBD1. Trimming took 3 bases from V and 2 from J; bases not matched to a gene: 6. Germline CDR1 is KGHSH and CDR2 is LQKENI. The CDR3 length is 16 residues. The CDR3 protein is CASSPLGQGAYNEQFF. CDR3 sequence (DNA): TGTGCCAGCTCACCCCTCGGACAGGGAGCCTACAATGAGCAGTTCTTC. Looking up the rest from reference TRBV18 and TRBJ2-1 gives the full variable domain: NAGVMQNPRHLVRRRGQEARLRCSPMKGHSHVYWYRQLPEEGLKFMVYLQKENIIDESGMPKERFSAEFPKEGPSILRIQQVVRGDSAAYFCASSPLGQGAYNEQFFGPGTRLTVL.

This clone was seen only a few times. The genes are TRBV10-3 and TRBJ2-1; TRBD1 is a possible D gene (5 bases). The ends were cut back, 4 bases at V and 7 bases at J, with 8 bases in the middle. The CDR3 runs to 12 residues. Germline V gene lookup returns CDR1 ENHRY and CDR2 SYGVKD. In DNA, the CDR3 is TGTGCCATCAGTGGCCAGGGAAATGAGCAGTTCTTC. Translating gives CAISGQGNEQFF.

This clone was found a few times. The same CDR3 also results from other DNA sequences found in this sample. This chain joins TRBV7-2 and TRBJ2-5, with 10 bases aligning to TRBD2. Germline-derived CDR1 and CDR2 are SGHTA and FQGNSA. The CDR3 contains 14 residues. Trimming at V came to 0 bases and at J to 5 bases, leaving 0 bases not matched to a gene. The CDR3 spells CASSLASGRETQYF. The CDR3 bases are TGTGCCAGCAGCTTAGCTAGCGGGAGGGAGACCCAGTACTTC. Using reference TRBV7-2 and TRBJ2-5 for the parts outside the CDR3, the full variable domain is GAGVSQSPSNKVTEKGKDVELRCDPISGHTALYWYRQSLGQGLEFLIYFQGNSAPDKSGLPSDRFSAERTGGSVSTLTIQRTQQEDSAVYLCASSLASGRETQYFGPGTRLLVL.